Following are 21 T cell receptor beta chains from one sample sequenced in a study of human T cells and chemical hapten exposure. As for time point: healthy volunteer bleed at 2 weeks. Before extraction, the whole blood was not fractionated, and total RNA was taken from it. TCRdb passed the RACE reads through MiXCR, listing each CDR3 protein once. The sample includes about 28,000 distinct CDR3 sequences, less than 8% of them seen just once. The sequencing input was whole blood. The receptors originated from a human donor in good health. Some clones in this sample may be carry-over from other donors' samples.

This clonotype showed up many times. The rearrangement links TRBV24-1 to TRBJ2-1, with D possibly called TRBD1 or TRBD2 (5 bases each). This CDR3 spans 13 amino acids. Trimming pared 3 bases from V and 7 bases from J, leaving 9 bases between. CDR1 and CDR2 (germline): KGHDR, SFDVKD. CDR3 sequence reads: CATSDGTRNEQFF. CDR3 DNA sequence: TGTGCCACCAGTGATGGGACGAGGAATGAGCAGTTCTTC.

This clonotype came up many times. The chain joins TRBV5-1 to TRBJ2-4; TRBD1 is a possible D gene (6 bases). The length of the CDR3 is 14 residues. Germline CDR1 is SGHRS and CDR2 is YFSETQ. V shed 5 bases and J shed 8 bases, with 17 bases lying between them. The CDR3 reads CASSSTGTRDIQYF. The DNA for the CDR3 is TGCGCCAGCAGTTCAACAGGGACCAGGGACATTCAGTACTTC.

In regard to this clonotype: The junction departs from the called germline gene at one end, perhaps through a read error. This chain joins TRBV5-8 and TRBJ1-2; 10 nucleotides line up with TRBD1. The CDR3 length is 13 residues. Germline CDR1 reads SGHTS; CDR2 reads YDEGEE. The CDR3 loop is CASSFGQGDGDTF. The DNA of the CDR3 is TGTGCCAGCAGCTTCGGACAGGGGGATGGCGACACCTTC.

The V and J genes are TRBV5-6 and TRBJ1-2; TRBD1 aligns across 8 bases. After removal of 4 bases from V and 7 bases from J, the junction contained 9 bases not matched to a gene. Germline CDR1 is SGHDT and CDR2 is YYEEEE. The CDR3 is made up of 14 amino acids. The CDR3 protein is CASSIDRGPRGYTF. DNA for the CDR3: TGTGCCAGCAGCATAGACAGGGGTCCCCGTGGCTACACCTTC.

The V call is TRBV19, the J call TRBJ2-7; 7 nucleotides agree with TRBD1. The CDR3 covers 15 residues. In germline, CDR1 is LNHDA, CDR2 SQIVND (reference sequence). J lost 0 bases, V lost 5 bases, and 7 bases had no gene match. CDR3 residues: CASSYTGESSYEQYF. Here the CDR3 DNA reads TGTGCCAGTAGTTATACAGGGGAGAGCTCCTACGAGCAGTACTTC.

The sample holds many counts of this clonotype. V usage is TRBV14 and J usage is TRBJ1-1; D is undetermined. V dropped 2 bases and J dropped 8 bases, with 9 bases sitting between them. The length of the CDR3 is 12 residues. Germline-derived CDR1 and CDR2 are SGHDN and FVKESK. The CDR3 nucleotides are TGTGCCAGCAGCCAAATACCGGCAGAAGCTTTCTTT. Its protein is CASSQIPAEAFF.

CDR3 residues: CASSQGKETQYF. CDR3 nucleotide sequence: TGCGCCAGCAGCCAAGGGAAAGAGACCCAGTACTTC. The chain is built from TRBV4-3 and TRBJ2-5; the D is unclear. Trimming left V 1 base short and J 3 bases short, with 3 bases between. CDR3 length: 12 residues. Per germline, CDR1 LGHNA and CDR2 YSLEER.

This clonotype was seen more than once but under ten times. The chain combines TRBV28 with TRBJ1-2; D remains unclear. The CDR3 sequence is 12 residues long. V lost 4 bases and J 9 bases, leaving 12 bases between the germline ends. Germline CDR1 and CDR2: MDHEN and SYDVKM. CDR3 in amino acids: CASSSDLNRYTF. CDR3 sequence (DNA): TGTGCCAGCAGTTCTGACCTAAACCGCTACACCTTC.

A note on this clonotype: A much larger clone differs from this one at a single base, so this may be a read error. The chain links TRBV29-1 to TRBJ2-2; D might be TRBD1 (5 bases). Germline values: CDR1 SQVTM, CDR2 ANQGSEA. The CDR3 runs 15 residues. The CDR3 nucleotides are TGCAGCATTGAAATGGGGCTCGGCTTGTCCGGGGAGCTGTTTTTT. Its protein is CSIEMGLGLSGELFF.

This clonotype was counted ten times or more. The chain recombines TRBV5-1 with TRBJ2-5; no clear D gene. The CDR3 consists of 13 residues. Germline assignment: CDR1 SGHRS and CDR2 YFSETQ. V lost 6 bases and J 1 base, leaving 10 bases between the germline ends. The CDR3 reads CASNLRPQETQYF. The DNA for the CDR3 is TGCGCCAGCAACCTTCGACCCCAAGAGACCCAGTACTTC.

This clonotype was counted at least ten times. This rearrangement joins TRBV7-6 to TRBJ2-1; TRBD1 is a possible D gene (7 bases). The CDR3 totals 16 residues. CDR1 and CDR2 from the germline V gene are SGHVS and FNYEAQ. V was trimmed by 1 base and J by 8 bases, leaving 18 bases between them. This chain's CDR3 is CASSLGGRGVVYEQFF. The CDR3 DNA reads as TGTGCCAGCAGCTTAGGCGGCAGGGGGGTTGTTTATGAGCAGTTCTTC. Full variable domain (outside the CDR3, taken from reference TRBV7-6 and TRBJ2-1): GAGVSQSPRYKVTKRGQDVALRCDPISGHVSLYWYRQALGQGPEFLTYFNYEAQQDKSGLPNDRFSAERPEGSISTLTIQRTEQRDSAMYRCASSLGGRGVVYEQFFGPGTRLTVL.

The rearrangement uses TRBV5-1 and TRBJ2-5; TRBD1 matches 7 bases. The ends lost 4 bases at V and 1 base at J; junction bases unmatched: 4. The germline V gene encodes CDR1 SGHRS and CDR2 YFSETQ. This CDR3 is built from 14 residues. CDR3 residues: CASSPGTAQETQYF. CDR3 sequence (DNA): TGCGCCAGCAGCCCGGGGACAGCCCAAGAGACCCAGTACTTC.

This clonotype was found a few times. The chain joins TRBV18 to TRBJ2-3, with D unresolved. CDR3 size: 16 residues. Trimming left V 5 bases short and J 2 bases short, with 17 bases between. Germline values: CDR1 KGHSH, CDR2 LQKENI. The CDR3 coding sequence is TGTGCCAGCTCAGCCTCCGGTGTCGCGCTCACAGATACGCAGTATTTT. It is translated as CASSASGVALTDTQYF.

This clonotype was recorded many times. The chain is built from TRBV18 and TRBJ2-6, with a weak D call TRBD1 (5 bases). The CDR3 consists of 15 residues. The ends were cut back, 6 bases at V and 3 bases at J, with 12 bases in the middle. Per the germline V gene, CDR1 is KGHSH and CDR2 is LQKENI. CDR3 in amino acids: CASSPRGSGANVLTF. In DNA form, the CDR3 reads TGTGCCAGCTCCCCTAGGGGTAGTGGGGCCAACGTCCTGACTTTC.

The chain recombines TRBV20-1 with TRBJ2-1, with 14 nucleotides matching TRBD2. V lost 8 bases, J lost 8 bases, and 11 bases stayed unmatched. Germline CDR1 is DFQATT and CDR2 is SNEGSKA (reference sequence). The CDR3 loop spans 15 amino acids. CDR3 protein: CSSRLAGGPVDEQFF. As DNA, the CDR3 is TGCAGTTCCAGACTAGCGGGAGGGCCTGTCGATGAGCAGTTCTTC.

This clonotype appeared a few times. The chain is built from TRBV5-6 and TRBJ2-7, with TRBD2 as a possible D gene (7 bases). The germline gives CDR1 SGHDT, CDR2 YYEEEE. This CDR3 spans 15 amino acids. Between the trimmed V and J ends, which lost 3 bases and 6 bases, there was a span of 19 bases. Here the CDR3 DNA reads TGTGCCAGCAGCTCGTCCACGGGGGGCGCGGGCGAGCAGTACTTC. Translated, it gives CASSSSTGGAGEQYF.

Points on this clonotype: A much larger clone sits a single nucleotide away, making a read error possible. This chain links TRBV18 with TRBJ1-1; D not certain. Germline V lookup: CDR1 KGHSH, CDR2 LQKENI. The length of the CDR3 is 16 residues. The CDR3 DNA follows: TGTGCCAGCTCACCAGTGGCAGGATGGACTAACACTAAAGCTTTCTTT. Its protein product is CASSPVAGWTNTKAFF.

The sample holds many counts of this clonotype. The CDR3 nucleotides read TGTGCCAGCAGTGCCTCCGGGACAGGGTACGATGAGCAGTTCTTC. It translates to CASSASGTGYDEQFF. The chain uses TRBV2 and TRBJ2-1, with 9 bases that match TRBD1. This CDR3 has 15 residues. The trim removed 4 bases at V and 8 bases at J, leaving 9 bases unmatched. The germline CDR1 and CDR2 sequences are SNHLY and FYNNEI.

This clonotype was counted at least ten times. This chain uses TRBV20-1 with TRBJ1-1; D might be TRBD1 (5 bases). V dropped 5 bases and J dropped 1 base, with 11 bases sitting between them. There are 13 residues in the CDR3. Germline assignment: CDR1 DFQATT and CDR2 SNEGSKA (reference sequence). The CDR3 DNA follows: TGCAGTGCTCCCCGGGGCGGGAACACTGAAGCTTTCTTT. It yields the protein CSAPRGGNTEAFF.

This clonotype was seen repeatedly, ten times or more. This rearrangement joins TRBV29-1 to TRBJ2-3, with D unclear. The CDR3 length is 14 residues. V lost 6 bases and J lost 4, with 17 bases in between. Per the germline V gene, CDR1 is SQVTM and CDR2 is ANQGSEA. CDR3 loop: CSVPRPSAPDTQYF. Here the CDR3 DNA reads TGCAGCGTCCCCCGGCCCAGCGCGCCAGATACGCAGTATTTT.

The chain links TRBV6-5 to TRBJ1-4, with 7 bases that match TRBD1. The V gene's germline CDR1 is MNHEY and CDR2 SVGAGI. After removal of 6 bases from V and 4 bases from J, the junction contained 5 bases not matched to a gene. CDR3 size: 14 residues. CDR3 residues: CASSPTGINEKLFF. CDR3 DNA sequence: TGTGCCAGCAGCCCGACAGGGATTAATGAAAAACTGTTTTTT.